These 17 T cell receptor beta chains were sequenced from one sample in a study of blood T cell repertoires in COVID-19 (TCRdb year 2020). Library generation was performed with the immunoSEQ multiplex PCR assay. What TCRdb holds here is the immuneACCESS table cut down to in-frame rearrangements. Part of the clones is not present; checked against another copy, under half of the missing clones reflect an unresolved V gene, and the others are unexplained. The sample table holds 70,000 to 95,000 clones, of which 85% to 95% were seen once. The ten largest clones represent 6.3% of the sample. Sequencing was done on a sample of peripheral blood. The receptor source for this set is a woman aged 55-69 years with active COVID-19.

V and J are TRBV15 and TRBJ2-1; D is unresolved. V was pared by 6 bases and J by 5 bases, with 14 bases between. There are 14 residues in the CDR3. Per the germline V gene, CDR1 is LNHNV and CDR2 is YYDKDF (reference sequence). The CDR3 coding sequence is TGTGCCACCAGGAGCGCTGGAGTTCACAATGAGCAGTTCTTC. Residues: CATRSAGVHNEQFF.

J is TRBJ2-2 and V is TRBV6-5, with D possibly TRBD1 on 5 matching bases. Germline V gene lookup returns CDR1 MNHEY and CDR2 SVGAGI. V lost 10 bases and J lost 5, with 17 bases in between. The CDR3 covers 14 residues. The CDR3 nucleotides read TGTGCCACCGCGTCGACAGTTGCGACCGGGGAGCTGTTTTTT. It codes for CATASTVATGELFF.

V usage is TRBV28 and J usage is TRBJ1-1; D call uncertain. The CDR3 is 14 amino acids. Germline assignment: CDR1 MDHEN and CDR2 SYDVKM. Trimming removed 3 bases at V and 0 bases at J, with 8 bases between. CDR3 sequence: CASSFGSLNTEAFF. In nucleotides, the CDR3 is TGTGCCAGCAGTTTTGGCAGTCTGAACACTGAAGCTTTCTTT.

The CDR3 bases are TGTGCCAGCAGCTTAGTTGGGGGGGCCGGAGCAGGGACCCAGTACTTC. This gives the protein CASSLVGGAGAGTQYF. V gene TRBV7-2 combines with J gene TRBJ2-5; TRBD2 is a possible D gene (7 bases). V was shortened by 1 base and J by 7 bases, with 19 bases between the two germline ends. Looked up from germline, CDR1 is SGHTA and CDR2 is FQGNSA. The CDR3 runs to 16 residues.

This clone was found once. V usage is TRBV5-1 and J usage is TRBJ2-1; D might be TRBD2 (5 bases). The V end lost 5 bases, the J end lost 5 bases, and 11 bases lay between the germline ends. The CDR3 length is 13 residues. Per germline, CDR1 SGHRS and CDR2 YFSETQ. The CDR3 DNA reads TGCGCCAGCAGTATAGGGAGTAACAATGAGCAGTTCTTC. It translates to CASSIGSNNEQFF.

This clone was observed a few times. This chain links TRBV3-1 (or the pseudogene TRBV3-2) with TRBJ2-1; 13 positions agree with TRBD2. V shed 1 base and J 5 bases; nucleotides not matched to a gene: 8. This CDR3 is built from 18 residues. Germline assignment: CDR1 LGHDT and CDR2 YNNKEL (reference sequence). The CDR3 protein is CASSQVDLGLAGNNEQFF. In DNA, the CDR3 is TGTGCCAGCAGCCAAGTGGATCTGGGACTAGCGGGGAACAATGAGCAGTTCTTC.

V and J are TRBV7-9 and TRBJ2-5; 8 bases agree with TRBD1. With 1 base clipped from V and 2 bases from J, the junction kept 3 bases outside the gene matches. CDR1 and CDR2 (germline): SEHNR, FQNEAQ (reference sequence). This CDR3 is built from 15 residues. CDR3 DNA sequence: TGTGCCAGCAGCTTAGGGACAGGGATGCAAGAGACCCAGTACTTC. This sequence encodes CASSLGTGMQETQYF.

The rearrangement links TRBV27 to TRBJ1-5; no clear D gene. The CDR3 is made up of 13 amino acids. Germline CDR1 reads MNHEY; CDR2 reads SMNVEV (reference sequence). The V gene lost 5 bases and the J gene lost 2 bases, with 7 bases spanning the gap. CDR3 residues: CASSVEGNQPQHF. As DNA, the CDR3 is TGTGCCAGCAGTGTGGAGGGCAATCAGCCCCAGCATTTT.

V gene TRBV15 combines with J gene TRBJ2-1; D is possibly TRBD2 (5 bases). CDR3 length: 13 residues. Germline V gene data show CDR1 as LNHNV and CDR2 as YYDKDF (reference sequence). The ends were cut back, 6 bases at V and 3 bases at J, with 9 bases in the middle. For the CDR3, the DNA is TGTGCCACCAGGGCCAGCGGCTACAATGAGCAGTTCTTC. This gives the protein CATRASGYNEQFF.

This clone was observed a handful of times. The CDR3 DNA is TGTGCCAGCAGCTTGGATAGCGGGGGGGCGACCGGGGAGCTGTTTTTT. It codes for CASSLDSGGATGELFF. The chain couples TRBV5-4 to TRBJ2-2; 11 bases line up with TRBD2. The CDR3 is 16 amino acids. J lost 5 bases, V lost 0 bases, and 3 bases had no gene match. Germline V gives CDR1 SGHNT, CDR2 YYREEE (reference sequence).

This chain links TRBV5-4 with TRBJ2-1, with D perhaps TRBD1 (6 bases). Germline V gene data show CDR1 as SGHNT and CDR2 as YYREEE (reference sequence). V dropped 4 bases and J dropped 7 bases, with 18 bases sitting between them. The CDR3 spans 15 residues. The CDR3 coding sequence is TGTGCCAGCAGCCCGTCGGCAGGGGTGGGGAATGAGCAGTTCTTC. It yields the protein CASSPSAGVGNEQFF.

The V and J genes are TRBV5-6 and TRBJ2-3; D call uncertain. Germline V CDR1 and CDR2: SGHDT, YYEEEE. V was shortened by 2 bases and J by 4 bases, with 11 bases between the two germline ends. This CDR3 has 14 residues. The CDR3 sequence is CASSFARVPDTQYF. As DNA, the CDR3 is TGTGCCAGCAGCTTTGCGCGAGTGCCAGATACGCAGTATTTT.

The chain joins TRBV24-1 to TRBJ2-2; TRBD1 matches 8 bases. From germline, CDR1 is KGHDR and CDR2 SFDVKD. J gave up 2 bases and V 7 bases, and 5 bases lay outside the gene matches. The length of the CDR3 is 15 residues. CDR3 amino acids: CATSRDRSNTGELFF. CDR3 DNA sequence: TGTGCCACCAGCCGGGACAGGTCAAACACCGGGGAGCTGTTTTTT.

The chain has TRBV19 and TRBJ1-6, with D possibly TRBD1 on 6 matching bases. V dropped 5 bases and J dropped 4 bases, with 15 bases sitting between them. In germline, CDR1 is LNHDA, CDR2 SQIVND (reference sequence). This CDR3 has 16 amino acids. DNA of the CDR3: TGTGCCAGTAGTTCCCGGGACAAGACTTATAATTCACCCCTCCACTTT. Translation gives CASSSRDKTYNSPLHF.

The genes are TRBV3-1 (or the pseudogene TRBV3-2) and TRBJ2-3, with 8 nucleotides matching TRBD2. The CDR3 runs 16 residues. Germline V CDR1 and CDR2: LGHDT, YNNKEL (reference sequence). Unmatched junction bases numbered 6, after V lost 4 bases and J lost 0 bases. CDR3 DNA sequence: TGTGCCAGCAGCCCCCAGCGGGGGCGTAGCACAGATACGCAGTATTTT. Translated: CASSPQRGRSTDTQYF.

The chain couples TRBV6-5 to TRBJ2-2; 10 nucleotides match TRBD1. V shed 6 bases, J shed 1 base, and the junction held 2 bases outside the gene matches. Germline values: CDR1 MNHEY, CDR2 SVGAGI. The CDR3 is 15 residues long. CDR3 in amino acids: CASRRDRGNTGELFF. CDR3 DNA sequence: TGTGCCAGCAGAAGGGACAGGGGGAACACCGGGGAGCTGTTTTTT.

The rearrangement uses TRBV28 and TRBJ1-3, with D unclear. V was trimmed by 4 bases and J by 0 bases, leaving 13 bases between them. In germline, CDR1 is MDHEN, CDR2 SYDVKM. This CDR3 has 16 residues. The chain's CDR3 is CASSYPVLSSGNTIYF. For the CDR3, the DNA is TGTGCCAGCAGTTATCCCGTCCTGAGCTCTGGAAACACCATATATTTT. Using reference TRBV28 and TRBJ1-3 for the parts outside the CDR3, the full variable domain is DVKVTQSSRYLVKRTGEKVFLECVQDMDHENMFWYRQDPGLGLRLIYFSYDVKMKEKGDIPEGYSVSREKKERFSLILESASTNQTSMYLCASSYPVLSSGNTIYFGEGSWLTVV.